Listed below are T cell receptor beta chains from one sample, sequenced in a study of spatial heterogeneity in lung cancer. TCRdb re-derived calls from the 5' RACE reads in MiXCR, one entry per CDR3 protein. The sample includes roughly 24,000 distinct CDR3 sequences, 8.5% to 10% of them seen just once. The sample was PBMCs, taken at follow-up. The receptors were gathered from a male donor with early-stage non-small cell lung cancer. Both conserved end residues are part of each CDR3. D genes are given only for firm matches. Expanded clones get a size class; other rows say once, few or many, or leave the size out.

>TRBJ1-2|TRBV6-2/TRBV6-3|many|-
CASSKGTGPVNYGYTF
TGTGCCAGCAGTAAGGGGACGGGACCAGTGAACTATGGCTACACCTTC
>TRBJ2-7|TRBV20-1|few|-
CSARELAYEQYF
TGCAGTGCTAGGGAACTAGCCTACGAGCAGTACTTC
>TRBJ2-3|TRBV18|many|-
CASSPPSRVGDTQYF
TGTGCCAGCTCACCACCATCCCGGGTTGGGGATACGCAGTATTTT
>TRBJ2-1|TRBV4-2|many|-
CASSQPRTRSNEQFF
TGTGCCAGCAGCCAGCCTCGGACCCGATCGAATGAGCAGTTCTTC
>TRBJ2-1|TRBV27|few|-
CASSFLEGEYNEQFF
TGTGCCAGCAGTTTCTTGGAGGGGGAATACAATGAGCAGTTCTTC
>TRBJ2-1|TRBV27|-|TRBD2
CASRGGPHNEQFF
TGTGCCAGCCGCGGGGGGCCGCACAATGAGCAGTTCTTC
>TRBJ1-2|TRBV9|few|TRBD1
CASSTRTGSGGYTF
TGTGCCAGCAGCACCCGGACAGGGTCGGGAGGCTACACCTTC
>TRBJ2-2|TRBV29-1|few|-
CSVWYTGELFF
TGCAGCGTTTGGTACACCGGGGAGCTGTTTTTT
>TRBJ2-5|TRBV5-1|-|-
CATRSIQGIQETQYF
TGCGCCACCCGCAGTATTCAGGGTATTCAAGAGACCCAGTACTTC
>TRBJ1-1|TRBV29-1|few|-
CSVEGLMNTEAFF
TGCAGCGTTGAAGGGCTAATGAACACTGAAGCTTTCTTT